These 18 T cell receptor beta chains originate from one sample sequenced in a study of blood T cell repertoires in COVID-19. Sequencing used immunoSEQ multiplex PCR; TCRdb keeps in-frame clones, though not all of them. Seen here are some 250,000 clones, around 90% observed once, and the top ten hold roughly 0.8%. Sequencing was performed on peripheral blood. The receptor set was obtained from a woman under 40 with acute or convalescent COVID-19.

The chain links TRBV6-2 or TRBV6-3 to TRBJ2-5; 11 nucleotides agree with TRBD2. The V gene's germline CDR1 is MNHEY and CDR2 SVGEGT. Germline trimming cut 7 bases from V and 5 bases from J; bases unmatched to any gene: 12. CDR3 length: 16 residues. The CDR3 region has the DNA TGTGCCAGCACCCCGCCACTAGCGGGAGTTAGGGAGACCCAGTACTTC. Residues: CASTPPLAGVRETQYF.

This clone came up once. The J gene is TRBJ2-6, the V gene TRBV7-9; TRBD2 agrees at 12 bases. J gave up 2 bases and V 1 base, and 0 bases lay outside the gene matches. The CDR3 is made up of 17 amino acids. The germline V gene encodes CDR1 SEHNR and CDR2 FQNEAQ (reference sequence). The CDR3 DNA follows: TGTGCCAGCAGCTTAGGACTAGCGGGAGCTGGGGCCAACGTCCTGACTTTC. Its protein product is CASSLGLAGAGANVLTF. Full variable domain (remainder filled in from reference TRBV7-9 and TRBJ2-6): DTGVSQNPRHKITKRGQNVTFRCDPISEHNRLYWYRQTLGQGPEFLTYFQNEAQLEKSRLLSDRFSAERPKGSFSTLEIQRTEQGDSAMYLCASSLGLAGAGANVLTFGAGSRLTVL.

The V and J genes are TRBV9 and TRBJ1-2; TRBD1 is a possible D gene (6 bases). Trimming shortened V by 4 bases and J by 7 bases, and 14 bases separated the two germline ends. Germline CDR1 reads SGDLS; CDR2 reads YYNGEE. The length of the CDR3 is 13 residues. Here the CDR3 DNA reads TGTGCCAGCAGCAGGGACAAATTTGGTGGCTACACCTTC. It encodes CASSRDKFGGYTF. The variable domain in full, completed from reference TRBV9 and TRBJ1-2, reads DSGVTQTPKHLITATGQRVTLRCSPRSGDLSVYWYQQSLDQGLQFLIQYYNGEERAKGNILERFSAQQFPDLHSELNLSSLELGDSALYFCASSRDKFGGYTFGSGTRLTVV.

The chain links TRBV21-1 to TRBJ2-7; TRBD2, as called in the table, went unchecked against the DNA. TRBV21-1 is noted as a pseudogene. The CDR3 covers 15 residues. The CDR3 DNA reads as TGTGCCAGCAGCAAACCCCAGCGGGAGGACTACGAGCAGTACTTC. This gives the protein CASSKPQREDYEQYF.

This rearrangement joins TRBV5-1 to TRBJ2-5; a weak D match, TRBD1 (6 bases). The germline gives CDR1 SGHRS, CDR2 YFSETQ. The CDR3 is 14 residues long. Trimming pared 0 bases from V and 5 bases from J, leaving 11 bases between. CDR3 in amino acids: CASSLGRGSETQYF. DNA of the CDR3: TGCGCCAGCAGCTTGGGCAGGGGATCGGAGACCCAGTACTTC.

The chain combines TRBV6-4 with TRBJ2-2, with D hard to call. CDR3 length: 14 residues. V shed 0 bases and J shed 4 bases, with 6 bases lying between them. Per the germline V gene, CDR1 is MRHNA and CDR2 is SNTAGT. CDR3 residues: CASSDSEATGELFF. The CDR3 region has the DNA TGTGCCAGCAGTGACTCTGAAGCCACCGGGGAGCTGTTTTTT.

This chain connects TRBV28 to TRBJ1-5, with TRBD1 matching over 10 bases. The CDR3 runs to 16 residues. Losses at the gene ends were 6 bases for V and 5 bases for J; bases not matched to a gene: 10. Germline V gene sequence: CDR1 MDHEN, CDR2 SYDVKM. As DNA, the CDR3 is TGTGCCAGCAGGGACGACAGGGGGCTTTCCGATCAGCCCCAGCATTTT. It is translated as CASRDDRGLSDQPQHF.

The genes are TRBV20-1 and TRBJ2-5, with D uncertain. CDR1 is DFQATT, CDR2 SNEGSKA, per germline (reference sequence). Trimming stripped 2 bases from V and 5 bases from J, with 3 bases between. The CDR3 is made up of 10 amino acids. The CDR3 DNA is TGCAGTGCTAGACATGAGACCCAGTACTTC. It yields the protein CSARHETQYF.

The CDR3 nucleotides are TGTGCCAGCAGTCTGCCCGGGGTCAACTATGGCTACACCTTC. Translating it yields CASSLPGVNYGYTF. The rearrangement links TRBV28 to TRBJ1-2; D remains unclear. From germline, CDR1 is MDHEN and CDR2 SYDVKM. The V and J ends lost 5 bases and 2 bases respectively, with 12 bases between them. There are 14 residues in the CDR3.

The V call is TRBV19, the J call TRBJ2-7; maybe TRBD1 (5 bases). The CDR3 loop spans 15 amino acids. The V gene's germline CDR1 is LNHDA and CDR2 SQIVND (reference sequence). V lost 1 base and J 2 bases, leaving 12 bases between the germline ends. The CDR3 spells CASSIAAGPAYEQYF. The CDR3, as DNA: TGTGCCAGTAGTATAGCCGCAGGGCCGGCCTACGAGCAGTACTTC.

This clone was counted a single time. The V and J genes are TRBV7-2 and TRBJ2-6; TRBD1 matches 9 bases. V lost 0 bases, J lost 1 base, and 1 base stayed unmatched. The CDR3 runs 17 residues. The germline CDR1 and CDR2 sequences are SGHTA and FQGNSA. The CDR3 here is CASSLAGQGSGANVLTF. CDR3 DNA sequence: TGTGCCAGCAGCTTAGCTGGACAGGGGTCTGGGGCCAACGTCCTGACTTTC.

The CDR3 protein is CASSDPVQVGSYEQYF. CDR3 coding DNA: TGTGCCAGCAGTGACCCGGTCCAGGTCGGTTCCTACGAGCAGTACTTC. The J gene is TRBJ2-7, the V gene TRBV2; D unclear. The CDR3 is 16 amino acids. Per the germline V gene, CDR1 is SNHLY and CDR2 is FYNNEI. Trimming removed 3 bases from V and 1 base from J, with 16 bases in between.

In its sample, this clone was seen once. The CDR3 DNA is TGTGCCATCAGTGAAGGAGCGAACACCGGGGAGCTGTTTTTT. As protein: CAISEGANTGELFF. This chain links TRBV10-3 with TRBJ2-2, with D unclear. CDR1 and CDR2 from the germline V gene are ENHRY and SYGVKD. Trimming stripped 3 bases from V and 0 bases from J, with 5 bases between. The CDR3 consists of 14 residues.

V gene TRBV30 combines with J gene TRBJ1-2; TRBD1 matches at 11 bases. The CDR3 sequence is 15 residues long. Unmatched junction bases numbered 9, after V lost 2 bases and J lost 7 bases. Germline V gene lookup returns CDR1 GTSNPN and CDR2 SVGIG (reference sequence). CDR3: CAWSTSWGTGGGYTF. CDR3 coding DNA: TGTGCCTGGAGTACTAGTTGGGGGACAGGGGGTGGCTACACCTTC.

The chain employs TRBV4-3 and TRBJ2-1, with a tentative D call TRBD2 (5 bases). Germline values: CDR1 LGHNA, CDR2 YSLEER. The ends were cut back, 0 bases at V and 15 bases at J, with 15 bases in the middle. The CDR3 is 13 residues long. The CDR3, as DNA: TGCGCCAGCAGCCAAGATCGGCTAGCTAGTCTGTTCTTC. Its translation is CASSQDRLASLFF.

The chain employs TRBV28 and TRBJ2-5; the match to TRBD2 covers 11 bases. The trim removed 2 bases at V and 1 base at J, leaving 6 bases unmatched. Germline CDR1 reads MDHEN; CDR2 reads SYDVKM. There are 17 residues in the CDR3. CDR3 protein: CASSLAPGLAVQETQYF. The CDR3 DNA follows: TGTGCCAGCAGTTTAGCACCGGGACTAGCGGTCCAAGAGACCCAGTACTTC.

The chain links TRBV21-1 to TRBJ1-2. TRBV21-1 is reported as a pseudogene. The CDR3 runs 17 residues. The CDR3 sequence: CASSISTGRTRSYGYTF. CDR3 coding DNA: TGTGCCAGCAGCATATCAACCGGGAGGACCCGCAGCTATGGCTACACCTTC.

This rearrangement joins TRBV18 to TRBJ1-6; weak D call: TRBD1 (6 bases). V dropped 4 bases and J dropped 8 bases, with 12 bases sitting between them. Per the germline V gene, CDR1 is KGHSH and CDR2 is LQKENI. CDR3 length equals 14 residues. The CDR3 DNA sequence: TGTGCCAGCTCACTGAGGGGGAAGGATTCACCCCTCCACTTT. This codes for CASSLRGKDSPLHF.